This passage covers 20 T cell receptor beta chains from one sample sequenced in a study of T cell repertoires in cytomegalovirus infection (dated by TCRdb to between 2018 and 2020). In the paper's terms, the treatment or condition label means: in vitro stimulation with specific CMV peptide epitopes to enrich CMV-specific T cells. TCRdb names Illumina HiSeq 1500 as the instrument used. Through fastp at Q25 and MiXCR, TCRdb rebuilt clones from the public reads, retaining in-frame beta chains. CDR3 protein duplicates are merged, each entry listing the most common genes and DNA. The sample profile shows about 920,000 distinct CDR3 sequences; approximately 33% of them were found once. Roughly 13% of the sample comes from the top ten. No antigens are known for them. The sequencing here drew on cultured CD8+ T cells from PBMCs, taken from culture after CMV antigen stimulation. These receptors were taken from a human donor in good health (CMV status not recorded). Some clones in this sample may be carry-over from other donors' samples.

This clonotype was recorded a few times. The CDR3 DNA reads as TGTGCCAGCAACACCGGGACAATGTTTGACACTGAAGCTTTCTTT. This sequence encodes CASNTGTMFDTEAFF. The chain employs TRBV7-9 and TRBJ1-1; the D gene is possibly TRBD1 (6 bases). The CDR3 extends over 15 amino acids. The germline V gene has CDR1 SEHNR and CDR2 FQNEAQ (reference sequence). Trimming cost V 7 bases and J 3 bases, with 18 bases left between them.

The rearrangement links TRBV6-5 to TRBJ1-5, with D maybe TRBD1 (5 bases). Germline V gives CDR1 MNHEY, CDR2 SVGAGI. The CDR3 sequence is 16 residues long. Between the trimmed V and J ends, which lost 4 bases and 4 bases, there was a span of 17 bases. The CDR3 spells CASSSPWGEWNQPQHF. CDR3 coding DNA: TGTGCCAGCAGTTCCCCTTGGGGGGAATGGAATCAGCCCCAGCATTTT.

This rearrangement joins TRBV4-1 to TRBJ2-1; either TRBD1 or TRBD2 may supply D (5 bases each). Germline CDR1 reads MGHRA; CDR2 reads YSYEKL. The length of the CDR3 is 16 residues. Trimming removed 2 bases from V and 2 bases from J, with 13 bases in between. Here the CDR3 reads CASSQPPRGAYNEQFF. Written as DNA, the CDR3 is TGCGCCAGCAGCCAACCCCCGAGGGGAGCCTACAATGAGCAGTTCTTC.

This clonotype was detected many times. The chain recombines TRBV7-8 with TRBJ2-2, with D maybe TRBD2 (5 bases). V dropped 0 bases and J dropped 7 bases, with 9 bases sitting between them. The CDR3 sequence is 14 residues long. The germline V gene encodes CDR1 SGHVS and CDR2 FQNEAQ. CDR3 loop: CASSLAAGHGELFF. CDR3 sequence (DNA): TGTGCCAGCAGCTTAGCGGCGGGTCACGGGGAGCTGTTTTTT.

The V and J genes are TRBV6-5 and TRBJ2-4; tentative D call: TRBD1 (5 bases). CDR1 is MNHEY and CDR2 is SVGAGI in the germline V gene. Trimming stripped 6 bases from V and 0 bases from J, with 12 bases between. There are 15 residues in the CDR3. The CDR3 DNA reads TGTGCCAGCAGGGACAAACCGCTAGCCAAAAACATTCAGTACTTC. Translated: CASRDKPLAKNIQYF.

The CDR3, as DNA: TGTGCCAGCAGCTTAATAGGGAACCCTCAAGAGACCCAGTACTTC. Translation: CASSLIGNPQETQYF. V gene TRBV7-6 combines with J gene TRBJ2-5; D not certain. The germline CDR1 and CDR2 sequences are SGHVS and FNYEAQ. V lost 2 bases, J lost 2 bases, and 12 bases lay in between. The CDR3 spans 15 residues.

The chain links TRBV28 to TRBJ1-1; tentative D call: TRBD1 (5 bases). The CDR3 has 12 amino acids. Per the germline V gene, CDR1 is MDHEN and CDR2 is SYDVKM. V was shortened by 8 bases and J by 3 bases, with 10 bases between the two germline ends. The DNA for the CDR3 is TGTGCCAGCGAGATGGGGGACACTGAAGCTTTCTTT. It codes for CASEMGDTEAFF.

This clonotype was seen repeatedly, ten times or more. The chain is built from TRBV4-3 and TRBJ1-1, with unresolved D. The CDR3 has 16 amino acids. The germline V and J ends were trimmed by 0 bases and 4 bases, with 15 bases remaining between them. Germline CDR1 and CDR2: LGHNA and YSLEER. The CDR3 is CASSQDWAERATEAFF. The CDR3 coding sequence is TGCGCCAGCAGCCAAGATTGGGCAGAGCGTGCCACTGAAGCTTTCTTT.

This clonotype was picked up a small number of times. The rearrangement joins TRBV7-9 to TRBJ2-7, with 7 positions matching TRBD1. Germline V CDR1 and CDR2: SEHNR, FQNEAQ (reference sequence). The trim removed 6 bases at V and 7 bases at J, leaving 15 bases unmatched. The CDR3 runs 15 residues. The CDR3 loop reads CASRSWETGQREQYF. The CDR3 DNA sequence: TGTGCCAGCAGATCTTGGGAGACAGGGCAAAGGGAGCAGTACTTC. The full variable domain, in which reference TRBV7-9 and TRBJ2-7 provide the parts outside the CDR3, is DTGVSQNPRHKITKRGQNVTFRCDPISEHNRLYWYRQTLGQGPEFLTYFQNEAQLEKSRLLSDRFSAERPKGSFSTLEIQRTEQGDSAMYLCASRSWETGQREQYFGPGTRLTVT.

V gene TRBV14 combines with J gene TRBJ2-1, with a possible D match to TRBD1 (5 bases). The CDR3 loop spans 14 amino acids. CDR1 and CDR2 from the germline V gene are SGHDN and FVKESK. The V and J ends lost 5 bases and 6 bases respectively, with 14 bases between them. CDR3 sequence reads: CASSNLAGFNEQFF. For the CDR3, the DNA is TGTGCCAGCAGCAACTTAGCAGGGTTCAATGAGCAGTTCTTC.

A few counts support this clonotype. This rearrangement joins TRBV7-6 to TRBJ2-1; tentative D call: TRBD1 (5 bases). Germline CDR1 is SGHVS and CDR2 is FNYEAQ. V was cut by 0 bases and J by 7 bases, with 13 bases left in between. The CDR3 has 15 amino acids. In DNA, the CDR3 is TGTGCCAGCAGCTTAGCGCCAGGGCCCTCAAATGAGCAGTTCTTC. Translation: CASSLAPGPSNEQFF.

The chain's CDR3 is CASSWGTGSEQYV. For the CDR3, the DNA is TGTGCCAGCAGTTGGGGGACAGGGTCCGAGCAGTACGTC. The chain combines TRBV6-1 with TRBJ2-7, with TRBD1 matching over 9 bases. Germline CDR1 reads MNHNS; CDR2 reads SASEGT. The CDR3 has 13 residues. V lost 5 bases, J lost 6 bases, and 5 bases stayed unmatched.

This clonotype was counted between two and nine times. The chain couples TRBV28 to TRBJ2-1, with D possibly TRBD2 on 6 matching bases. CDR3 length: 15 amino acids. Trimming removed 9 bases at V and 7 bases at J, with 22 bases between. Germline V lookup: CDR1 MDHEN, CDR2 SYDVKM. The CDR3 is CASRFGGALLNEQFF. The CDR3 DNA reads TGTGCCAGTCGTTTCGGGGGAGCCCTTCTGAATGAGCAGTTCTTC.

This clonotype was observed a handful of times. V and J are TRBV27 and TRBJ1-5, with 9 bases matching TRBD1. This CDR3 has 16 amino acids. The junction had 8 bases not matched to a gene; V was cut back by 4 bases and J by 4 bases. Germline CDR1 MNHEY, CDR2 SMNVEV (reference sequence). The CDR3 loop reads CASSSPGTGMNQPQHF. The CDR3 nucleotides are TGTGCCAGCAGTTCCCCCGGGACAGGGATGAATCAGCCCCAGCATTTT.

The chain carries TRBV20-1 and TRBJ1-6; possible D gene TRBD1, 6 bases. CDR1 and CDR2 from the germline V gene are DFQATT and SNEGSKA (reference sequence). The CDR3 is 12 amino acids. The ends were cut back, 5 bases at V and 5 bases at J, with 7 bases in the middle. In nucleotides, the CDR3 is TGCAGTGCTCCAGGGGATAATTCACCCCTCCACTTT. It specifies CSAPGDNSPLHF.

The V and J genes are TRBV27 and TRBJ2-7, with 8 bases aligning to TRBD2. The germline gives CDR1 MNHEY, CDR2 SMNVEV (reference sequence). The CDR3 spans 13 residues. J lost 2 bases, V lost 9 bases, and 6 bases had no gene match. CDR3 sequence reads: CARPGGGPYEQYF. The CDR3, as DNA: TGTGCCAGGCCCGGGGGGGGGCCCTACGAGCAGTACTTC.

This clonotype has only a few counts. The chain has TRBV12-5 and TRBJ2-1; tentative D call: TRBD1 (6 bases). Looked up from germline, CDR1 is LGHNT and CDR2 is FRNRAP. V gave up 2 bases and J gave up 2 bases, with 7 bases separating them. The CDR3 is made up of 14 amino acids. CDR3 in DNA: TGTGCTAGTGGTTTGACAGGGCCCTACAATGAGCAGTTCTTC. As protein: CASGLTGPYNEQFF.

V usage is TRBV13 and J usage is TRBJ2-2, with D perhaps TRBD1 (5 bases). Germline CDR1 PRHDT, CDR2 FYEKMQ (reference sequence). CDR3 length: 15 residues. V was cut by 5 bases and J by 2 bases, with 12 bases left in between. The CDR3 nucleotides read TGTGCCAGCAGCCGGAGAGGACAAAACACCGGGGAGCTGTTTTTT. Amino acids: CASSRRGQNTGELFF.

This clonotype was seen only a few times. The chain recombines TRBV5-5 with TRBJ1-1, with D possibly TRBD1 on 6 matching bases. Trimming left V 5 bases short and J 4 bases short, with 15 bases between. The germline V gene has CDR1 SGHKS and CDR2 YYEKEE (reference sequence). The CDR3 totals 14 residues. CDR3 in DNA: TGTGCCAGCAGGTCTACAGGGAGTCCCACTGAAGCTTTCTTT. Translated: CASRSTGSPTEAFF.

This chain joins TRBV2 and TRBJ1-2; a weak D match, TRBD1 (5 bases). Trimming removed 1 base at V and 4 bases at J, with 16 bases between. This CDR3 has 16 residues. Germline-derived CDR1 and CDR2 are SNHLY and FYNNEI. The CDR3 DNA follows: TGTGCCAGCAGTGAAGTGGACATCGACGCTAGCTATGGCTACACCTTC. Encoded protein: CASSEVDIDASYGYTF.